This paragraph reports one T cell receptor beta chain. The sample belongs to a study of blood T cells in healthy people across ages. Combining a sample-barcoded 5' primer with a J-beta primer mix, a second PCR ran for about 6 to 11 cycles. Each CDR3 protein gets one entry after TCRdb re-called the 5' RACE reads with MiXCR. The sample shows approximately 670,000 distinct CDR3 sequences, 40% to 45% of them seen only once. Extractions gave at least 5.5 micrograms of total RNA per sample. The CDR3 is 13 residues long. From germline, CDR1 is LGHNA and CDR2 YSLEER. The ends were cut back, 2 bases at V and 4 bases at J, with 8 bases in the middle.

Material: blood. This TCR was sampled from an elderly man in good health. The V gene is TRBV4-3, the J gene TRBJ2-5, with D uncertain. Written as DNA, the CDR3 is TGCGCCAGCAGCCAAATTAGAGGAGAGACCCAGTACTTC. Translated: CASSQIRGETQYF.